These 31 T cell receptor beta chains were all obtained from the same sample, sequenced in a study of shared clonotypes between healthy human individuals. Method: immunoSEQ multiplex PCR; TCRdb's copy keeps in-frame clones and lacks some. This sample has 600,000 to 700,000 clones, with around 73% found just once. The sample comprised memory CD4+ T cells sorted from blood. Subset defined: CD45RA-negative fraction. The receptors shown here come from a woman aged 25 to 39 in good health.

The chain carries TRBV4-1 and TRBJ2-3, with TRBD2 matching over 9 bases. In germline, CDR1 is MGHRA, CDR2 YSYEKL. J gave up 2 bases and V 3 bases, and 21 bases lay outside the gene matches. This CDR3 contains 21 residues. For the CDR3, the DNA is TGCGCCAGCAGCCAGGCAATTTACAGGGGAATTAGCGGGGGAGACACAGATACGCAGTATTTT. Its protein is CASSQAIYRGISGGDTDTQYF.

V usage is TRBV7-3 and J usage is TRBJ2-3; D is unclear. The V and J ends lost 2 bases and 2 bases respectively, with 11 bases between them. Germline assignment: CDR1 SGHTA and CDR2 FQGTGA. This CDR3 region has 15 residues. DNA of the CDR3: TGTGCCAGCAGCTTATCGAGCAGTCTCACAGATACGCAGTATTTT. The encoded protein is CASSLSSSLTDTQYF.

This clone was observed a few times. The V call is TRBV2, the J call TRBJ1-2; TRBD1 might be the D (5 bases). In germline, CDR1 is SNHLY, CDR2 FYNNEI. The CDR3 is made up of 13 amino acids. V was clipped by 8 bases and J by 5 bases, with 15 bases between them. Written as DNA, the CDR3 is TGTGCCAGCTCACTTGACAGAGAGTATGGCTACACCTTC. Its protein product is CASSLDREYGYTF.

This clone qualifies as medium-sized. This chain uses TRBV4-2 with TRBJ2-1; TRBD1 agrees at 10 bases. CDR1 is LGHNA, CDR2 YNFKEQ, per germline. CDR3 length equals 16 residues. The V gene end was trimmed by 3 bases and the J gene end by 5 bases; junction bases not matched to a gene: 7. CDR3 region: CASSQAGTGADNEQFF. The CDR3 DNA reads as TGTGCCAGCAGCCAGGCGGGGACAGGGGCTGACAATGAGCAGTTCTTC.

The gene calls are TRBV6-6 and TRBJ2-7, with TRBD2 identical over 10 bases. V was pared by 6 bases and J by 1 base, with 3 bases of the junction left unmatched. The CDR3 sequence is 14 residues long. Germline V gene sequence: CDR1 MNHNY, CDR2 SVGAGI (reference sequence). The CDR3 DNA follows: TGTGCCAGCAGGGCTAGCGGGAGATCCTACGAGCAGTACTTC. Translated, it gives CASRASGRSYEQYF.

A remark on this clone: At the DNA level, this CDR3 is encoded by other sequences in the same sample as well. The genes are TRBV27 and TRBJ2-7, with a tentative D call TRBD1 (6 bases). V was shortened by 6 bases and J by 0 bases, with 12 bases between the two germline ends. CDR3 length: 14 amino acids. Per germline, CDR1 MNHEY and CDR2 SMNVEV (reference sequence). Here the CDR3 DNA reads TGTGCCAGCAGCCGTACAGGGAGCTCCTACGAGCAGTACTTC. Translated, it gives CASSRTGSSYEQYF.

As for this clone: A far larger clone is a single base away, which makes a read error likely. The chain employs TRBV11-3 and TRBJ2-7, with D tentatively TRBD1 (6 bases). This CDR3 has 13 amino acids. Germline loops: CDR1 SGHNT, CDR2 YENEEA. V was shortened by 7 bases and J by 4 bases, with 14 bases between the two germline ends. CDR3 loop: CASNNQGSYEQYF. As DNA, the CDR3 is TGTGCCAGCAACAACCAGGGGTCGTACGAGCAGTACTTC.

The chain carries TRBV28 and TRBJ1-1; D is unresolved. This CDR3 has 14 amino acids. CDR1 and CDR2 (germline): MDHEN, SYDVKM. The V end was cut by 1 base, the J end by 8 bases, with 14 bases between. Here the CDR3 reads CASSLSWLPREAFF. The CDR3 DNA sequence: TGTGCCAGCAGTTTATCATGGCTTCCCCGGGAAGCTTTCTTT.

The chain combines TRBV2 with TRBJ2-7, with 13 bases matching TRBD2. From germline, CDR1 is SNHLY and CDR2 FYNNEI. V was pared by 6 bases and J by 3 bases, with 5 bases of the junction left unmatched. This CDR3 has 15 residues. In nucleotides, the CDR3 is TGTGCCAGCAGCGAGGGACTAGCGGGAAACTACGAGCAGTACTTC. Translating gives CASSEGLAGNYEQYF.

This chain uses TRBV2 with TRBJ2-1, with 14 bases identical to TRBD2. CDR3 length: 15 residues. Germline loops: CDR1 SNHLY, CDR2 FYNNEI. V shed 6 bases, J shed 6 bases, and the junction held 4 bases outside the gene matches. This CDR3 reads CASRRLAGGGNEQFF. The CDR3 nucleotides are TGTGCCAGCAGGAGACTAGCGGGAGGGGGCAATGAGCAGTTCTTC.

CDR3 amino acids: CASSASAGGSYNEQFF. The CDR3, as DNA: TGCGCCAGCAGCGCCAGTGCGGGCGGGTCCTACAATGAGCAGTTCTTC. The V and J genes are TRBV5-1 and TRBJ2-1, with a weak D call TRBD2 (5 bases). V lost 4 bases to trimming and J lost 1 base, with 15 bases between them. The CDR3 extends over 16 amino acids. Germline CDR1 SGHRS, CDR2 YFSETQ.

The gene calls are TRBV6-1 and TRBJ2-5; D uncertain. CDR1 and CDR2 from the germline V gene are MNHNS and SASEGT. V lost 3 bases and J 4 bases, leaving 9 bases between the germline ends. There are 13 residues in the CDR3. CDR3 in DNA: TGTGCCAGCAGTGAGGGCAGTACAGAGACCCAGTACTTC. Its protein product is CASSEGSTETQYF.

The V call is TRBV7-7, the J call TRBJ2-1, with D perhaps TRBD1 (5 bases). The germline gives CDR1 SSHAT, CDR2 FNYEAQ (reference sequence). Between the trimmed V and J ends, which lost 7 bases and 6 bases, there was a span of 7 bases. The CDR3 consists of 11 residues. DNA for the CDR3: TGTGCCAGCAAGACAGTCAATGAGCAGTTCTTC. This sequence encodes CASKTVNEQFF.

The sample holds a few counts of this clone. The V and J genes are TRBV28 and TRBJ2-3; D unresolved. The V and J ends lost 0 bases and 4 bases respectively, with 2 bases between them. CDR1 and CDR2 (germline): MDHEN, SYDVKM. This CDR3 region has 12 residues. The chain's CDR3 is CASSLWADTQYF. In DNA, the CDR3 is TGTGCCAGCAGTTTATGGGCAGATACGCAGTATTTT.

The sample holds one count of this clone. CDR3 loop: CASRIGLAVGEQYF. CDR3 DNA sequence: TGTGCCAGCAGGATCGGACTAGCGGTCGGCGAGCAGTACTTC. The chain is built from TRBV27 and TRBJ2-7; TRBD2 aligns across 10 bases. Per germline, CDR1 MNHEY and CDR2 SMNVEV (reference sequence). This CDR3 is 14 amino acids long. V was pared by 6 bases and J by 6 bases, with 8 bases of the junction left unmatched.

The chain carries TRBV7-3 and TRBJ1-1; the D is unclear. The CDR3 has 13 residues. The V end was cut by 2 bases, the J end by 1 base, with 5 bases between. The V gene's germline CDR1 is SGHTA and CDR2 FQGTGA. The CDR3 sequence: CASSLWGNTEAFF. Here the CDR3 DNA reads TGTGCCAGCAGCTTATGGGGGAACACTGAAGCTTTCTTT.

V is TRBV5-8 and J is TRBJ1-3; D not resolved. Trimming took 0 bases from V and 1 from J, leaving 14 bases between them. CDR1 SGHTS and CDR2 YDEGEE come from the germline V gene. The CDR3 contains 17 residues. The CDR3 protein is CASSLAVWERSGNTIYF. CDR3 nucleotides: TGTGCCAGCAGCTTGGCCGTCTGGGAAAGATCTGGAAACACCATATATTTT.

The rearrangement links TRBV10-3 to TRBJ2-7; TRBD2 matches 9 bases. With V trimmed by 3 bases and J by 0 bases, 12 bases remained unmatched. CDR3 length equals 18 residues. Germline assignment: CDR1 ENHRY and CDR2 SYGVKD. The chain's CDR3 is CAISDPSGNDRRSYEQYF. In DNA, the CDR3 is TGTGCCATCAGTGATCCTAGCGGGAATGATCGTCGCTCCTACGAGCAGTACTTC.

In its sample, this clone was seen a few times. At one end, the junction sequence differs from germline, possibly due to a read error. The chain uses TRBV19 and TRBJ1-1; weak D call: TRBD1 (5 bases). Germline-derived CDR1 and CDR2 are LNHDA and SQIVND (reference sequence). The CDR3 runs 10 residues. The CDR3 bases are TGTGCCAGCGGGGAAAAGGGGCCTAAGTTT. Its protein product is CASGEKGPKF.

This chain connects TRBV5-1 to TRBJ2-7, with a possible D match to TRBD1 (6 bases). The V and J ends lost 4 bases and 3 bases respectively, with 14 bases between them. Germline CDR1 and CDR2: SGHRS and YFSETQ. The CDR3 extends over 14 amino acids. The chain's CDR3 is CASSTTGSLYEQYF. DNA for the CDR3: TGCGCCAGCAGCACCACAGGGTCCCTCTACGAGCAGTACTTC.

V gene TRBV4-1 combines with J gene TRBJ2-7; 12 bases agree with TRBD2. V shed 0 bases and J 7 bases; nucleotides not matched to a gene: 4. The V gene's germline CDR1 is MGHRA and CDR2 YSYEKL. The CDR3 spans 15 residues. DNA of the CDR3: TGCGCCAGCAGCCAAGACCCTAGCGGGAGGGCGGAGCAGTACTTC. This gives the protein CASSQDPSGRAEQYF.

The V and J genes are TRBV2 and TRBJ1-2; D might be TRBD1 (5 bases). Germline values: CDR1 SNHLY, CDR2 FYNNEI. The germline V and J ends were trimmed by 6 bases and 8 bases, with 22 bases remaining between them. CDR3 length equals 15 residues. The CDR3 region is CASSADRGVSAGYTF. The DNA of the CDR3 is TGTGCCAGCAGCGCAGATAGAGGGGTATCGGCGGGCTACACCTTC.

The gene calls are TRBV7-2 and TRBJ1-4; 7 positions match TRBD1. Germline loops: CDR1 SGHTA, CDR2 FQGNSA. V gave up 5 bases and J gave up 0 bases; unmatched junction bases: 6. This CDR3 has 16 residues. Here the CDR3 reads CASSRLGTATNEKLFF. The CDR3 DNA is TGTGCCAGCAGCCGGCTCGGGACAGCAACTAATGAAAAACTGTTTTTT.

The chain couples TRBV6-5 to TRBJ2-7; 10 bases map to TRBD1. Germline lookup yields CDR1 MNHEY and CDR2 SVGAGI. Trimming took 0 bases from V and 5 from J; bases not matched to a gene: 7. The CDR3 extends over 16 amino acids. The CDR3 DNA is TGTGCCAGCAGTTACTCGAGATGGACAGGGGGTAACGAGCAGTACTTC. It translates to CASSYSRWTGGNEQYF.

This clone was picked up many times. The chain combines TRBV7-9 with TRBJ1-2, with TRBD1 as a possible D gene (5 bases). CDR1 and CDR2 (germline): SEHNR, FQNEAQ (reference sequence). The V end was cut by 1 base, the J end by 3 bases, with 9 bases between. This CDR3 has 14 amino acids. CDR3 DNA sequence: TGTGCCAGCAGCTTAGTGGGACGGGACTATGGCTACACCTTC. Translated: CASSLVGRDYGYTF.

This clone was observed once. The CDR3 bases are TGCGCCAGCAGCCGGGGACTAGCGGGTTCCGGCTCCTACAATGAGCAGTTCTTC. It specifies CASSRGLAGSGSYNEQFF. This sequence joins TRBV5-1 and TRBJ2-1, with 12 bases fitting TRBD2. J gave up 0 bases and V 4 bases, and 8 bases lay outside the gene matches. The CDR3 covers 18 residues. CDR1 and CDR2 from the germline V gene are SGHRS and YFSETQ.

The V and J genes are TRBV19 and TRBJ1-1; D is ambiguous. CDR1 and CDR2 from the germline V gene are LNHDA and SQIVND (reference sequence). Trimming took 5 bases from V and 9 from J, leaving 10 bases between them. The CDR3 contains 11 residues. The CDR3 coding sequence is TGTGCCAGTAGTTTAAATGGGAAAGCTTTCTTT. This translates into CASSLNGKAFF.

This clone was detected once. The V call is TRBV4-1, the J call TRBJ1-5; D is uncertain. This CDR3 region has 14 residues. Trimming pared 1 base from V and 8 bases from J, leaving 12 bases between. CDR1 is MGHRA, CDR2 YSYEKL, per germline. Written as DNA, the CDR3 is TGCGCCAGCAGCCAAGTTACTGCGGCGGAGCCCCAGCATTTT. Translated: CASSQVTAAEPQHF.

V is TRBV6-5 and J is TRBJ2-1; TRBD1 matches 10 bases. This CDR3 is built from 15 residues. Germline V gives CDR1 MNHEY, CDR2 SVGAGI. V gave up 5 bases and J gave up 6 bases; unmatched junction bases: 7. CDR3 sequence reads: CASSPFGTGANEQFF. In DNA form, the CDR3 reads TGTGCCAGCAGTCCATTCGGGACAGGGGCCAATGAGCAGTTCTTC.

This CDR3 reads CASSILTGPSGNTIYF. The CDR3 DNA reads TGTGCCAGCAGCATCCTTACGGGGCCCTCTGGAAACACCATATATTTT. The chain recombines TRBV11-2 with TRBJ1-3; D perhaps matches TRBD1 (5 bases). Germline V gene data show CDR1 as SGHAT and CDR2 as FQNNGV. This CDR3 has 16 amino acids. Trimming took 5 bases from V and 0 from J, leaving 14 bases between them.

This chain links TRBV20-1 with TRBJ1-2; D call uncertain. V was shortened by 3 bases and J by 3 bases, with 5 bases between the two germline ends. Germline V gives CDR1 DFQATT, CDR2 SNEGSKA (reference sequence). The CDR3 extends over 11 amino acids. DNA for the CDR3: TGCAGTGCTAGTTCTGACTATGGCTACACCTTC. Protein: CSASSDYGYTF.